Described below is a single T cell receptor beta chain sequence and its context. Its specificity is unknown. TCRdb reprocessed the reads with MiXCR, giving one entry per CDR3 protein. The table lists 50,000 to 65,000 distinct CDR3 sequences, around a fifth of them singletons. This sample stems from a study of T cell repertoires in cytomegalovirus infection. Study as a whole: Well-studied HLA-B-restricted CMV epitopes were used in the study alongside recently identified HLA-C-restricted ones. CMV infection and matching HLA type were both indicated by public TCR beta signatures.

The germline CDR1 and CDR2 sequences are SGHAT and FQNNGV. V shed 5 bases and J shed 4 bases, with 11 bases lying between them. The CDR3 runs 13 residues. The chain carries TRBV11-2 and TRBJ1-2, with TRBD1 as a possible D gene (6 bases). This TCR was sampled from a human donor in good health (CMV status not recorded). Some clones in this sample may be carry-over from other donors' samples. The sample in question was CD8+ T cells from cultured PBMCs, obtained from culture after CMV antigen stimulation. CDR3: CASSPGTLYGYTF. DNA of the CDR3: TGTGCCAGCAGCCCCGGGACACTCTATGGCTACACCTTC.